The rows below give T cell receptor beta chains drawn from one sample of a study of T cell changes during pregnancy in multiple sclerosis. Sequenced by immunoSEQ multiplex PCR; TCRdb stores in-frame clones only, minus some. The top ten clones hold less than 6.5% of a sample with some 50,000 clones, around 93% of them seen once. The sequencing used CD8+ T cells from peripheral blood mononuclear cells, collected in the first trimester of pregnancy. The receptors stem from a female donor with multiple sclerosis, enrolled in a pregnancy study. CDR3s include the opening cysteine and the closing phenylalanine or tryptophan. D genes are given only for firm matches. Rows may omit the clone size; those that give it use once, few, many or a size class.

j_call d_call v_call clone_size cdr3_nt cdr3_aa
TRBJ1-1 NA TRBV20-1 NA TGCAGTGCCCCCTACAGCACTGAAGCTTTCTTT CSAPYSTEAFF
TRBJ2-4 NA TRBV7-9 NA TGTGCCAGCAGCCCCAGGGTAGCCAAAAACATTCAGTACTTC CASSPRVAKNIQYF
TRBJ1-2 NA TRBV5-4 NA TGTGCCAGCAGCTTGGAACAGCTTGGCTTACATGGCTACACCTTC CASSLEQLGLHGYTF
TRBJ1-4 TRBD1 TRBV6-1 NA TGTGCCAGCAGTTCCGGGACAGAAGGTGAAAAACTGTTTTTT CASSSGTEGEKLFF
TRBJ2-7 TRBD2 TRBV4-1 NA TGCGCCAGCAGCCACCTTAGCGGGAGGGATCACGAGCAGTACTTC CASSHLSGRDHEQYF
TRBJ2-7 TRBD1 TRBV7-8 NA TGTGCCACCAGTGCCGCGGGCAACAGGGGAAGGATGGGATACGAGCAGTACTTC CATSAAGNRGRMGYEQYF
TRBJ2-7 NA TRBV4-3 NA TGCGCCAGCAGCCAAGGGCGGCAGATTTCCTACGAGCAGTACTTC CASSQGRQISYEQYF
TRBJ1-1 NA TRBV11-2 NA TGTGCCAGCAGCTTAGCAGGGACTGAAGCTTTCTTT CASSLAGTEAFF
TRBJ1-2 NA TRBV2 NA TGTGCCAGCAGAGCAGGGCCCCTCTACTATGGCTACACCTTC CASRAGPLYYGYTF
TRBJ2-7 NA TRBV7-2 NA TGTGCCAGCAGCTTATACTACGAGCAGTACTTC CASSLYYEQYF
TRBJ2-1 TRBD2 TRBV12-5 NA TGTGCTAGTGGTCTTGGACTAGCGGGAGGCCCATTATCGAATGAGCAGTTCTTC CASGLGLAGGPLSNEQFF
TRBJ1-2 TRBD1 TRBV27 once TGTGCCAGCTGCGGGACAGACCTTTCTAACTATGGCTACACCTTC CASCGTDLSNYGYTF
TRBJ2-2 NA TRBV2 NA TGTGCCAGCAGGGCAGGGGCGGGGGAGCTGTTTTTT CASRAGAGELFF
TRBJ1-1 NA TRBV2 NA TGTGCCAGCAGTGACACGCCAGCGGGAAACACTGAAGCTTTCTTT CASSDTPAGNTEAFF
TRBJ2-2 TRBD1 TRBV6-1 NA TGTGCCAGCAGTGGGTCGAGGGGGCGCACCGGGGAGCTGTTTTTT CASSGSRGRTGELFF
TRBJ2-2 NA TRBV6-6 few TGTGCCAGCACCCACGGGGAAACCGGGGAGCTGTTTTTT CASTHGETGELFF
TRBJ2-5 NA TRBV5-8 NA TGTGCCAGCAGCTTCTCTGAGACCCAGTACTTC CASSFSETQYF
TRBJ2-1 NA TRBV4-1 NA TGCGCCAGCGTGGGGGGAAGGGAGCAGTTCTTC CASVGGREQFF
TRBJ2-7 NA TRBV11-3 NA TGTGCCAGCAGCTTAGATACAAACAGCTACGAGCAGTACTTC CASSLDTNSYEQYF
TRBJ1-1 NA TRBV19 NA TGTGCCAGTAGTCACGGGACAATCACTGAAGCTTTCTTT CASSHGTITEAFF
TRBJ2-3 NA TRBV27 NA TGTGCCAGCAGCTCAACCCAGGGTGAGGTCACAGATACGCAGTATTTT CASSSTQGEVTDTQYF
TRBJ2-3 NA TRBV5-4 NA TGTGCCAGCAGCTTGGAAACAGCTAATATTGGCACAGATACGCAGTATTTT CASSLETANIGTDTQYF
TRBJ2-7 TRBD2 TRBV4-1 NA TGCGCCAGCAGCCAAGAACTAGCGGGAGTCGAGCAGTACTTC CASSQELAGVEQYF
TRBJ2-7 TRBD1 TRBV2 NA TGTGCCAGCAGGCCGGGACAGGGGGCTTACGAGCAGTACTTC CASRPGQGAYEQYF
TRBJ1-5 NA TRBV14 NA TGTGCCAGCAGCCAAGGATCGGCAGGACAGAGCAATCAGCCCCAGCATTTT CASSQGSAGQSNQPQHF
TRBJ1-2 NA TRBV7-8 NA TGTGCCAGCAGCCTCTCGGGCAGGGACTATGGCTACACCTTC CASSLSGRDYGYTF
TRBJ2-5 TRBD1 TRBV5-1 once TGCGCCAGCAGCTTGGGGGAAACACAGGGGCTACGGGAGACCCAGTACTTC CASSLGETQGLRETQYF
TRBJ2-5 NA TRBV30 NA TGTGCCTGGAGTGTAGGCGGCCAAGAGACCCAGTACTTC CAWSVGGQETQYF
TRBJ2-3 NA TRBV6-4 NA TGTGCCAGCAGTGCCGGCACAGGGAAAGGTAGCACAGATACGCAGTATTTT CASSAGTGKGSTDTQYF
TRBJ2-3 TRBD2 TRBV5-5 NA TGTGCCAGCAGCCCAAGAATAGCGGGAGTCGGCACAGATACGCAGTATTTT CASSPRIAGVGTDTQYF
TRBJ2-6 NA TRBV18 NA TGTGCCAGCTTTACTGGGGCCAACGTCCTGACTTTC CASFTGANVLTF
TRBJ2-2 NA TRBV15 NA TGTGCCACCAGCAGGGTGGGGCCAGGGGAGCTGTTTTTT CATSRVGPGELFF
TRBJ2-5 NA TRBV28 NA TGTGCCAGCAGTTCTAGGGAGACCCAGTACTTC CASSSRETQYF
TRBJ2-1 TRBD2 TRBV4-2 few TGTGCCAGCAGCCAAGAGGGGACTAGCGGGAGTAATGAGCAGTTCTTC CASSQEGTSGSNEQFF
TRBJ2-7 TRBD2 TRBV30 once TGTGCCTGGAGTGTTAGGCGGGAGGCCCGGAACGAGCAGTACTTC CAWSVRREARNEQYF
TRBJ2-1 TRBD2 TRBV5-1 NA TGCGCCAGCAGCCCTAAACTAGCGGGAGGGGGACTCAATGAGCAGTTCTTC CASSPKLAGGGLNEQFF
TRBJ2-3 NA TRBV28 NA TGTGCCAGCAGTCCAGGGGCAGATACGCAGTATTTT CASSPGADTQYF